The 4 T cell receptor beta chains below all came from one sample that was sequenced in a study of T cells in Graves' hyperthyroidism and ophthalmopathy. It was RNA transcripts that yielded the amplified TCR beta CDR3 regions. An initial round of RT-PCR targeting the TCR CDR3 relied on the HTBI primer set. Each CDR3 protein is one row after TCRdb ran MiXCR on the multiplex PCR reads. The sample records 600,000 or so distinct CDR3 sequences, 35% to 55% being singletons. Sequenced sample: peripheral blood or thyroid tissue (not recorded which). The receptors derive from a woman aged 18-30 years with Graves' hyperthyroidism.

The chain has TRBV20-1 and TRBJ1-6; D not certain. With 2 bases removed from V and 10 bases from J, the gap between germline ends came to 12 bases. CDR3 length: 13 amino acids. Germline V gene lookup returns CDR1 DFQATT and CDR2 SNEGSKA (reference sequence). The CDR3 loop is CSARLGVGSPLHF. CDR3 sequence (DNA): TGCAGTGCTAGATTGGGCGTGGGATCACCCCTCCACTTT.

The J gene is TRBJ2-5, the V gene TRBV24-1; 8 nucleotides line up with TRBD1. Germline CDR1 reads KGHDR; CDR2 reads SFDVKD. The CDR3 consists of 13 residues. V lost 7 bases to trimming and J lost 5 bases; unmatched junction nucleotides: 5. CDR3 sequence (DNA): TGTGCCACCAGGAAACAGGGGGGTGAGACCCAGTACTTC. Its protein product is CATRKQGGETQYF.

In its sample, this clonotype was seen a few times. The V gene is TRBV29-1, the J gene TRBJ2-7, with 14 bases matching TRBD2. The germline V gene has CDR1 SQVTM and CDR2 ANQGSEA. This CDR3 spans 15 amino acids. V shed 5 bases, J shed 4 bases, and the junction held 7 bases outside the gene matches. The CDR3: CSVSGTSGSRYEQYF. CDR3 coding DNA: TGCAGCGTTTCCGGGACTAGCGGGAGTCGGTACGAGCAGTACTTC.

This clonotype turned up a few times. The chain combines TRBV20-1 with TRBJ1-5; 9 positions match TRBD1. Losses at the gene ends were 6 bases for V and 6 bases for J; bases not matched to a gene: 6. CDR1 DFQATT and CDR2 SNEGSKA come from the germline V gene (reference sequence). The CDR3 is 13 residues long. The CDR3 loop reads CSAVDRGVQPQHF. CDR3 nucleotides: TGCAGTGCAGTCGACAGGGGGGTTCAGCCCCAGCATTTT.